The 19 T cell receptor beta chains listed next were all sequenced from one sample in a study of technical replicates of blood from a few donors. Profiling relied on immunoSEQ multiplex PCR, and the TCRdb table lists in-frame clones only, not all of them. The sample carries 65,000 to 90,000 clones, about 86% recorded once. Sequencing used PBMCs. These receptors all stem from a human donor in good health. Some clones in this sample may be carry-over from other donors' samples.

The chain links TRBV27 to TRBJ2-7; weak D call: TRBD2 (6 bases). Germline V CDR1 and CDR2: MNHEY, SMNVEV (reference sequence). V was clipped by 8 bases and J by 3 bases, with 14 bases between them. The CDR3 sequence is 13 residues long. The CDR3 DNA reads TGTGCCAGCGCCATGGCGGGGCTCTACGAGCAGTACTTC. Protein sequence: CASAMAGLYEQYF.

The chain carries TRBV28 and TRBJ1-2; D uncertain. The V end was cut by 5 bases, the J end by 7 bases, with 11 bases between. Looked up from germline, CDR1 is MDHEN and CDR2 is SYDVKM. This CDR3 contains 12 residues. In DNA form, the CDR3 reads TGTGCCAGCAGTCTCAAACGGGGTGGCTACACCTTC. This encodes CASSLKRGGYTF.

This chain joins TRBV27 and TRBJ1-6, with TRBD1 matching over 8 bases. Germline trimming cut 5 bases from V and 10 bases from J; bases unmatched to any gene: 13. The CDR3 is made up of 16 amino acids. Germline V gene sequence: CDR1 MNHEY, CDR2 SMNVEV (reference sequence). CDR3 bases: TGTGCCAGCAGTGAATTGGCCGGACAGGGATTCTCACCCCTCCACTTT. The encoded protein is CASSELAGQGFSPLHF.

The rearrangement uses TRBV19 and TRBJ2-7; 10 nucleotides agree with TRBD1. Germline V lookup: CDR1 LNHDA, CDR2 SQIVND (reference sequence). With 5 bases clipped from V and 7 bases from J, the junction kept 14 bases outside the gene matches. This CDR3 contains 16 residues. CDR3 nucleotides: TGTGCCAGTAGTCTCCGCCGGGGACAGGGGTCCGGTGAGCAGTACTTC. This translates into CASSLRRGQGSGEQYF.

The table lists this clone with a few counts. V usage is TRBV19 and J usage is TRBJ1-1; a possible D gene is TRBD1 (6 bases). V shed 5 bases and J shed 0 bases, with 13 bases lying between them. The CDR3 covers 15 residues. The germline gives CDR1 LNHDA, CDR2 SQIVND (reference sequence). CDR3 in DNA: TGTGCCAGTAGTCGAGGGGGAAACATGAACACTGAAGCTTTCTTT. As protein: CASSRGGNMNTEAFF.

V is TRBV7-9 and J is TRBJ2-1; no firm D call. CDR1 and CDR2 from the germline V gene are SEHNR and FQNEAQ (reference sequence). V lost 3 bases and J 4 bases, leaving 7 bases between the germline ends. This CDR3 region has 13 residues. The CDR3 loop is CASSFQQYNEQFF. The DNA of the CDR3 is TGTGCCAGCAGCTTCCAACAGTACAATGAGCAGTTCTTC.

The chain recombines TRBV15 with TRBJ2-3, with 13 bases that match TRBD2. Germline V gives CDR1 LNHNV, CDR2 YYDKDF (reference sequence). The CDR3 is 15 amino acids. J was trimmed by 11 bases and V by 1 base; bases with no gene match: 6. Written as DNA, the CDR3 is TGTGCCACCAGCAGAGCCGGGACTAGCGGGATTATGCAGTATTTT. Protein sequence: CATSRAGTSGIMQYF. Filled out from reference TRBV15 and TRBJ2-3, the complete variable domain reads DAMVIQNPRYQVTQFGKPVTLSCSQTLNHNVMYWYQQKSSQAPKLLFHYYDKDFNNEADTPDNFQSRRPNTSFCFLDIRSPGLGDTAMYLCATSRAGTSGIMQYFGPGTRLTVL.

The rearrangement uses TRBV9 and TRBJ1-1, with D hard to call. CDR3 length: 16 amino acids. Looked up from germline, CDR1 is SGDLS and CDR2 is YYNGEE. The V end lost 4 bases, the J end lost 8 bases, and 24 bases lay between the germline ends. The CDR3 region is CASSPTTVGSGLEAFF. CDR3 sequence (DNA): TGTGCCAGCAGCCCGACCACGGTAGGGAGTGGACTGGAAGCTTTCTTT.

Written as DNA, the CDR3 is TGCGCCAGCAGCCCCGACAGGGCTAGCACAGATACGCAGTATTTT. Encoded protein: CASSPDRASTDTQYF. The J gene is TRBJ2-3, the V gene TRBV4-3; TRBD1 agrees at 7 bases. The J segment lost 0 bases and the V segment lost 4 bases, leaving 4 bases of the junction unmatched. Germline lookup yields CDR1 LGHNA and CDR2 YSLEER. CDR3 length equals 15 residues.

The chain employs TRBV19 and TRBJ2-7; D is unclear. The CDR3 extends over 14 amino acids. The germline CDR1 and CDR2 sequences are LNHDA and SQIVND (reference sequence). V lost 4 bases and J lost 1, with 11 bases in between. CDR3 region: CASSKERLSYEQYF. The CDR3, as DNA: TGTGCCAGTAGTAAGGAGCGCCTGTCCTACGAGCAGTACTTC. The whole variable domain, filled in from reference TRBV19 and TRBJ2-7, reads DGGITQSPKYLFRKEGQNVTLSCEQNLNHDAMYWYRQDPGQGLRLIYYSQIVNDFQKGDIAEGYSVSREKKESFPLTVTSAQKNPTAFYLCASSKERLSYEQYFGPGTRLTVT.

The chain joins TRBV6-5 to TRBJ2-3; TRBD2 agrees at 7 bases. The CDR3 loop spans 14 amino acids. CDR1 is MNHEY, CDR2 SVGAGI, per germline. V lost 2 bases, J lost 2 bases, and 1 base stayed unmatched. This CDR3 is CASSYGGVTDTQYF. CDR3 coding DNA: TGTGCCAGCAGTTACGGGGGGGTCACAGATACGCAGTATTTT.

This clone has at least ten counts. The chain combines TRBV5-4 with TRBJ1-1; 9 nucleotides match TRBD1. CDR1 SGHNT and CDR2 YYREEE come from the germline V gene (reference sequence). V was pared by 3 bases and J by 1 base, with 10 bases of the junction left unmatched. The CDR3 covers 17 residues. The CDR3 sequence: CASSSGTGSKRNTEAFF. Written as DNA, the CDR3 is TGTGCCAGCAGCTCCGGGACAGGGAGCAAACGGAACACTGAAGCTTTCTTT.

In DNA form, the CDR3 reads TGTGCCAGCAGTTATGGACAGGCCCAAGAGACCCAGTACTTC. Translation gives CASSYGQAQETQYF. The rearrangement joins TRBV6-5 to TRBJ2-5; TRBD1 matches at 7 bases. Germline lookup yields CDR1 MNHEY and CDR2 SVGAGI. The CDR3 extends over 14 amino acids. Germline trimming cut 3 bases from V and 1 base from J; bases unmatched to any gene: 2.

The genes are TRBV10-3 and TRBJ2-5; D is perhaps TRBD2 (5 bases). Trimming removed 4 bases at V and 4 bases at J, with 13 bases between. CDR1 ENHRY and CDR2 SYGVKD come from the germline V gene. There are 14 residues in the CDR3. The CDR3 sequence: CAISGSVEGETQYF. CDR3 sequence (DNA): TGTGCCATCAGTGGTTCCGTTGAGGGAGAGACCCAGTACTTC.

The gene calls are TRBV5-1 and TRBJ2-5; 9 bases align to TRBD2. Germline loops: CDR1 SGHRS, CDR2 YFSETQ. This CDR3 spans 15 amino acids. The ends lost 2 bases at V and 4 bases at J; junction bases unmatched: 6. Here the CDR3 reads CASSLNSGRGETQYF. The CDR3 DNA reads TGCGCCAGCAGCTTAAATAGCGGGAGAGGAGAGACCCAGTACTTC.

The chain has TRBV29-1 and TRBJ2-2, with TRBD1 as a possible D gene (5 bases). Germline V lookup: CDR1 SQVTM, CDR2 ANQGSEA. This CDR3 is built from 12 residues. V lost 1 base to trimming and J lost 5 bases, with 5 bases between them. The CDR3 DNA is TGCAGCGTTGAAGCAGGGACCGGGGAGCTGTTTTTT. Protein product: CSVEAGTGELFF.

The gene calls are TRBV30 and TRBJ1-2; weak D call: TRBD1 (5 bases). The V end was cut by 1 base, the J end by 5 bases, with 11 bases between. The CDR3 has 13 residues. Germline V lookup: CDR1 GTSNPN, CDR2 SVGIG (reference sequence). The CDR3 DNA follows: TGTGCCTGGAGTGAAGGGGCGGGATATGGCTACACCTTC. Protein: CAWSEGAGYGYTF.

This chain links TRBV27 with TRBJ2-1; D unresolved. The CDR3 sequence is 13 residues long. Looked up from germline, CDR1 is MNHEY and CDR2 is SMNVEV (reference sequence). Trimming pared 3 bases from V and 3 bases from J, leaving 6 bases between. CDR3 protein: CASSFRNYNEQFF. As DNA, the CDR3 is TGTGCCAGCAGTTTCAGGAACTACAATGAGCAGTTCTTC.

The sample holds one count of this clone. The chain is built from TRBV4-1 and TRBJ1-2; 9 bases fit TRBD1. V lost 4 bases, J lost 2 bases, and 5 bases stayed unmatched. Per germline, CDR1 MGHRA and CDR2 YSYEKL. The CDR3 is made up of 15 amino acids. The CDR3 nucleotides are TGCGCCAGCAGCCCCGGGACAGGGATAAACTATGGCTACACCTTC. It specifies CASSPGTGINYGYTF.